Sequencing of this TCR beta chain was carried out in a study of CD8+CD57+ T cells in acquired aplastic anemia. Background on the study: The sorted CD4+ and CD8+ cells yielded an average approximately 3.2 ug of DNA.

The use of genomic DNA as template underpinned the TCR beta VDJ and CDR3 profiling. TCRdb fed the reads into MiXCR, producing one record per CDR3 protein. The table shows about 210,000 distinct CDR3 sequences, with around 60% occurring only once. Between the trimmed V and J ends, which lost 4 bases and 4 bases, there was a span of 17 bases. The CDR3 contains 15 residues. The V gene's germline CDR1 is SEHNR and CDR2 FQNEAQ (reference sequence). The source material was sorted CD4+, CD8+, or CD8+CD57+ T cells (not recorded which) from PBMCs. The V call is TRBV7-9, the J call TRBJ2-7; TRBD1 is a possible D gene (6 bases). This clonotype originated in a human donor in good health. The DNA for the CDR3 is TGTGCCAGCAGCTCGAGATTGGGGGCCCATTACGAGCAGTACTTC. Residues: CASSSRLGAHYEQYF.